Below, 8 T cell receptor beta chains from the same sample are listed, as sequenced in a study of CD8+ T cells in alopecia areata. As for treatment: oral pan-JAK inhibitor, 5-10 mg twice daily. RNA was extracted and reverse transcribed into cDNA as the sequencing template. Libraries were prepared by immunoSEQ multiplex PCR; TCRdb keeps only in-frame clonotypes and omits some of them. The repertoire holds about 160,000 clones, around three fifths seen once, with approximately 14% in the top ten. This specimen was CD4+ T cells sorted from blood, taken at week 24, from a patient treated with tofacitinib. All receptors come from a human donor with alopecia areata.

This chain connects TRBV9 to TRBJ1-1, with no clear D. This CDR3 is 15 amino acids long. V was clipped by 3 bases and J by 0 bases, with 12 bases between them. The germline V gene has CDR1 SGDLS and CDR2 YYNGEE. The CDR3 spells CASSAAGQLNTEAFF. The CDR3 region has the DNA TGTGCCAGCAGCGCGGCCGGTCAGCTGAACACTGAAGCTTTCTTT.

CDR3 sequence (DNA): TGTGCCAGCAGCCATACTGACAGTACGGGCTACACCTTC. Protein: CASSHTDSTGYTF. The chain is built from TRBV4-2 and TRBJ1-2, with D tentatively TRBD1 (5 bases). The CDR3 length is 13 residues. Germline CDR1 and CDR2: LGHNA and YNFKEQ. Trimming left V 3 bases short and J 8 bases short, with 13 bases between.

This CDR3 is CASSASLGGEQYF. CDR3 nucleotides: TGTGCCAGCAGCGCATCCCTGGGAGGAGAGCAGTACTTC. The chain carries TRBV9 and TRBJ2-7, with D possibly matching TRBD2 (6 bases). The CDR3 sequence is 13 residues long. V gave up 3 bases and J gave up 7 bases, with 14 bases separating them. Germline CDR1 SGDLS, CDR2 YYNGEE.

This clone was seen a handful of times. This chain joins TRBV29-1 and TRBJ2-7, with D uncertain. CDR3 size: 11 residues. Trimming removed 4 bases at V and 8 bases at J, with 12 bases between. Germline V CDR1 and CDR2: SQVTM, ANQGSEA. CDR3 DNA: TGCAGCGTTGTGAAGAATACGAAGCAGTACTTC. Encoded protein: CSVVKNTKQYF.

CDR3 loop: CASSEVNSGANVLTF. DNA for the CDR3: TGTGCCAGCAGTGAAGTTAACTCTGGGGCCAACGTCCTGACTTTC. The J gene is TRBJ2-6, the V gene TRBV25-1; no clear D gene. The CDR3 has 15 residues. The germline V and J ends were trimmed by 2 bases and 0 bases, with 5 bases remaining between them. In germline, CDR1 is MGHDK, CDR2 SYGVNS.

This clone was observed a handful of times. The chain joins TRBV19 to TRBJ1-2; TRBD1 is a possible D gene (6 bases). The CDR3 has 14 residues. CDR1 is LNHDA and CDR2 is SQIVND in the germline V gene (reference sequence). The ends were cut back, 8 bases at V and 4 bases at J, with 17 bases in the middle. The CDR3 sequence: CASDRGRGVYGYTF. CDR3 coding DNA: TGTGCCAGTGATCGGGGCAGGGGCGTCTATGGCTACACCTTC.

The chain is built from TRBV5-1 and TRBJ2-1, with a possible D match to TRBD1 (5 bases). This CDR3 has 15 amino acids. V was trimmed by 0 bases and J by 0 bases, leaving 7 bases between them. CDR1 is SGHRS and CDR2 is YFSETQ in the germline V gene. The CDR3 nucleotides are TGCGCCAGCAGCTTGGACAGGTCCTCCTACAATGAGCAGTTCTTC. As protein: CASSLDRSSYNEQFF.

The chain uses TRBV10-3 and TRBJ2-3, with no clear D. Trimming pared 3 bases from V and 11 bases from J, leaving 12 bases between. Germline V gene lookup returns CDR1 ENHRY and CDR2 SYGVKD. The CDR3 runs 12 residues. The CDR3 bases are TGTGCCATCAGTGACGGGTCTATTTGGCAGTATTTT. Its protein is CAISDGSIWQYF.